This T cell receptor (beta chain) is drawn from a study of PD-1 blockade in classical Hodgkin lymphoma. General study points: In newly diagnosed patients, baseline TCR diversity was reportedly below that of healthy donors.

V lost 4 bases and J 4 bases, leaving 26 bases between the germline ends. The CDR3 runs 18 residues. The V gene's germline CDR1 is SGHKS and CDR2 YYEKEE (reference sequence). Points on this clone: Its antigen remains unidentified.

The assay was immunoSEQ multiplex PCR, and TCRdb's table has in-frame clones only and misses some. The repertoire holds roughly 35,000 clones, almost 90% seen once, with 6% to 8% in the top ten. Every patient relapsed after autologous stem cell transplantation, and brentuximab vedotin exposure varied. Complete response, partial response or progressive disease constituted the best response categories observed. The receptor comes from a human donor with classical Hodgkin lymphoma. The chain employs TRBV5-5 and TRBJ1-2; possibly TRBD1 for D (5 bases). The source material was peripheral blood mononuclear cells (PBMCs), sampled before the second cycle of nivolumab. CDR3 nucleotides: TGTGCCAGCAGCGAGGACTCCCCCAGTGCTTTAAGGGGCTATGGCTACACCTTC. Protein: CASSEDSPSALRGYGYTF.